The next 5 T cell receptor beta chains were all read from a single sample in a study of tumor and adjacent non-tumor tissue in lung cancer. TCRbeta libraries were built with three rounds of nested PCR, modified from ARM-PCR. TCRdb fed the multiplex PCR reads into MiXCR, producing one record per CDR3 protein. Of 90,000 to 130,000 distinct CDR3 sequences in the sample, 84% were seen once. This sample's RNA came from whole unsorted tissue. The sequenced sample consisted of lung tumor tissue. Every receptor here comes from a man between 65 and 79 years old with non-small cell lung cancer.

V gene TRBV12-3 or TRBV12-4 combines with J gene TRBJ2-7; D gene unclear. With 10 bases removed from V and 2 bases from J, the gap between germline ends came to 12 bases. This CDR3 region has 12 residues. The CDR3 loop is CANGLVPYEQYF. The CDR3 bases are TGTGCCAACGGTTTAGTCCCCTACGAGCAGTACTTC.

On this clonotype: Compared with germline, one end of the junction differs, possibly owing to a read error. This sequence joins TRBV13 and TRBJ2-7; D perhaps matches TRBD2 (6 bases). The CDR3 contains 13 residues. Germline CDR1 and CDR2: PRHDT and FYEKMQ (reference sequence). CDR3 bases: TGTGCCAGCACCTCTACCACGGGGGACGAGGAGTACTTC. As protein: CASTSTTGDEEYF.

In regard to this clonotype: A much larger clone differs from this one at a single base, so this may be a read error. The CDR3 bases are TGCGCCATCAGACGACTAGCGGGGTCATCAGATACGCAGTATTTT. Translation: CAIRRLAGSSDTQYF. The chain carries TRBV5-1 and TRBJ2-3; 11 bases map to TRBD2. This CDR3 has 15 residues. J was trimmed by 4 bases and V by 9 bases; bases with no gene match: 10. Germline V CDR1 and CDR2: SGHRS, YFSETQ.

In regard to this clonotype: The junction differs from germline at one of its ends, possibly a read error. This chain connects TRBV11-1 to TRBJ2-7, with a possible D match to TRBD1 (5 bases). This CDR3 comprises 14 residues. CDR1 is SGHAT, CDR2 FQDESV, per germline (reference sequence). DNA of the CDR3: TGTGTCAGCAGGTCCAGGGAAACAACCTACGAGCAGTACTTC. It codes for CVSRSRETTYEQYF.

Points on this clonotype: One end of the junction fails to match germline, which may point to a read error. The V call is TRBV12-3 or TRBV12-4, the J call TRBJ1-2; D uncertain. This CDR3 region has 11 residues. CDR3 DNA: TGTGCCACCACCTTGGGAGATGGCTACTCCTTC. Its translation is CATTLGDGYSF.